One and the same sample provided the 28 T cell receptor beta chains below, sequenced in a study of blood T cell repertoires in COVID-19. Generated by immunoSEQ multiplex PCR, the TCRdb table keeps only in-frame clones and is missing some. The repertoire includes approximately 210,000 clones, about 83% of them detected once, and 5.1% sits in the top ten. The sequenced sample was peripheral blood. The receptors derive from a woman aged 70 to 79 with active or convalescent COVID-19.

J is TRBJ2-1 and V is TRBV6-2 or TRBV6-3; D is perhaps TRBD1 (6 bases). Germline loops: CDR1 MNHEY, CDR2 SVGEGT. The ends were cut back, 6 bases at V and 6 bases at J, with 21 bases in the middle. The CDR3 extends over 16 amino acids. The CDR3 here is CASSNLPRQAGNEQFF. DNA of the CDR3: TGTGCCAGCAGCAACCTACCCAGACAGGCAGGCAATGAGCAGTTCTTC.

J is TRBJ1-2 and V is TRBV3-1 (or the pseudogene TRBV3-2); 8 bases align to TRBD1. The CDR3 covers 12 residues. V lost 1 base to trimming and J lost 14 bases; unmatched junction nucleotides: 6. Germline loops: CDR1 LGHDT, CDR2 YNNKEL (reference sequence). In DNA form, the CDR3 reads TGTGCCAGCAGCCAAGTCCCGGGACAGGAGACCTTC. Encoded protein: CASSQVPGQETF.

CDR3 in amino acids: CASSSGLAGEREQYF. DNA for the CDR3: TGTGCCAGCAGCTCCGGACTAGCGGGAGAGCGCGAGCAGTACTTC. The chain recombines TRBV5-4 with TRBJ2-7, with 13 bases identical to TRBD2. This CDR3 comprises 15 residues. Trimming at V came to 3 bases and at J to 6 bases, leaving 6 bases not matched to a gene. Germline CDR1 and CDR2: SGHNT and YYREEE (reference sequence). Combining the CDR3 with reference TRBV5-4 and TRBJ2-7 gives the whole variable domain ETGVTQSPTHLIKTRGQQVTLRCSSQSGHNTVSWYQQALGQGPQFIFQYYREEENGRGNFPPRFSGLQFPNYSSELNVNALELDDSALYLCASSSGLAGEREQYFGPGTRLTVT.

The chain uses TRBV7-3 and TRBJ2-6, with 8 nucleotides matching TRBD1. From germline, CDR1 is SGHTA and CDR2 FQGTGA. The CDR3 has 21 residues. J lost 0 bases, V lost 4 bases, and 17 bases had no gene match. For the CDR3, the DNA is TGTGCCAGCAGCTATCCCGCCATCAGGGGGCGCTTTGGCTCTGGGGCCAACGTCCTGACTTTC. Protein sequence: CASSYPAIRGRFGSGANVLTF.

The chain carries TRBV5-1 and TRBJ2-3, with 7 bases matching TRBD1. The V segment lost 3 bases and the J segment 3 bases; nucleotides outside the gene matches: 7. The germline V gene has CDR1 SGHRS and CDR2 YFSETQ. The CDR3 sequence is 15 residues long. The CDR3 loop reads CASSSTGLWTDTQYF. The DNA of the CDR3 is TGCGCCAGCAGCTCGACAGGGTTGTGGACAGATACGCAGTATTTT.

The chain has TRBV9 and TRBJ1-1; 7 bases are a match to TRBD1. The CDR3 has 18 amino acids. The V and J ends lost 0 bases and 6 bases, in that order; junction bases with no gene match: 17. Germline V gene sequence: CDR1 SGDLS, CDR2 YYNGEE. The CDR3 DNA reads as TGTGCCAGCAGCGTAGCCCCTGGAACAACAGGGGCGGTCCCTGAAGCTTTCTTT. This sequence encodes CASSVAPGTTGAVPEAFF.

This clone was observed a handful of times. The genes are TRBV19 and TRBJ1-2; D gene unclear. The CDR3 contains 13 residues. V lost 5 bases, J lost 4 bases, and 11 bases lay in between. Germline V gene lookup returns CDR1 LNHDA and CDR2 SQIVND (reference sequence). The CDR3 loop reads CASSLIRTYGYTF. The CDR3 DNA reads as TGTGCCAGTAGTTTGATCAGAACCTATGGCTACACCTTC.

In its sample, this clone was seen a few times. Other DNA sequences in this specimen translate into the identical CDR3. The rearrangement links TRBV5-1 to TRBJ2-7; perhaps TRBD2 as D (5 bases). Germline V gene sequence: CDR1 SGHRS, CDR2 YFSETQ. This CDR3 is built from 14 residues. Trimming pared 3 bases from V and 0 bases from J, leaving 10 bases between. The CDR3, as DNA: TGCGCCAGCAGCTCGTCGGGGAGCTCCTACGAGCAGTACTTC. Its protein product is CASSSSGSSYEQYF.

V gene TRBV5-1 combines with J gene TRBJ2-7; D unresolved. Per the germline V gene, CDR1 is SGHRS and CDR2 is YFSETQ. Trimming cost V 1 base and J 5 bases, with 10 bases left between them. CDR3 length: 13 residues. For the CDR3, the DNA is TGCGCCAGCAGCTTGATGGGCTCGGACGAGCAGTACTTC. Its protein product is CASSLMGSDEQYF.

V and J are TRBV10-2 and TRBJ1-2; the D gene is possibly TRBD1 (5 bases). Trimming stripped 5 bases from V and 4 bases from J, with 17 bases between. The length of the CDR3 is 15 residues. CDR1 is WSHSY, CDR2 SAAADI, per germline. The CDR3 loop reads CASSRGRDWSYGYTF. The DNA for the CDR3 is TGCGCCAGCAGTCGGGGGAGGGATTGGTCCTATGGCTACACCTTC.

The J gene is TRBJ2-5, the V gene TRBV10-3, with D perhaps TRBD1 (6 bases). There are 13 residues in the CDR3. V lost 8 bases, J lost 2 bases, and 12 bases lay in between. Germline values: CDR1 ENHRY, CDR2 SYGVKD. CDR3 DNA sequence: TGTGCCATCGCCGGGACACTTCAAGAGACCCAGTACTTC. Residues: CAIAGTLQETQYF.

The V call is TRBV4-1, the J call TRBJ2-1; tentatively, D is TRBD1 (6 bases). The V end was cut by 3 bases, the J end by 10 bases, with 25 bases between. The CDR3 length is 17 residues. CDR1 is MGHRA, CDR2 YSYEKL, per germline. CDR3 in amino acids: CASSQRALQGLAGEQFF. The CDR3, as DNA: TGCGCCAGCAGCCAGAGAGCGCTACAGGGTTTAGCAGGCGAGCAGTTCTTC.

V usage is TRBV6-5 and J usage is TRBJ2-7, with 10 bases that match TRBD1. The germline gives CDR1 MNHEY, CDR2 SVGAGI. Losses at the gene ends were 3 bases for V and 4 bases for J; bases not matched to a gene: 6. The CDR3 extends over 15 amino acids. The CDR3 spells CASSYFGTGAYEQYF. The DNA of the CDR3 is TGTGCCAGCAGTTATTTTGGGACAGGGGCATACGAGCAGTACTTC.

The chain carries TRBV5-1 and TRBJ2-1; D not certain. The CDR3 is made up of 22 amino acids. V lost 4 bases and J lost 3, with 35 bases in between. The V gene's germline CDR1 is SGHRS and CDR2 YFSETQ. CDR3 nucleotides: TGCGCCAGCAGCCGAATGCAGTCGGCTAGTTACCGCGACCGGATAAACTACAATGAGCAGTTCTTC. This encodes CASSRMQSASYRDRINYNEQFF.

The chain carries TRBV21-1 and TRBJ2-7; the DNA was not used to check the table's D call, TRBD2. TRBV21-1 is a listed pseudogene. CDR3 length equals 15 residues. The chain's CDR3 is CASSNPSKVYYEQYF. Here the CDR3 DNA reads TGTGCCAGCAGCAACCCTAGTAAAGTGTACTACGAGCAGTACTTC.

The V call is TRBV5-1, the J call TRBJ1-2; D ambiguous. Germline CDR1 SGHRS, CDR2 YFSETQ. The CDR3 consists of 14 residues. Trimming stripped 0 bases from V and 0 bases from J, with 6 bases between. The CDR3 DNA reads as TGCGCCAGCAGCTTGGGGCCACCTAACTATGGCTACACCTTC. This translates into CASSLGPPNYGYTF.

The chain links TRBV27 to TRBJ2-1, with D perhaps TRBD2 (5 bases). There are 14 residues in the CDR3. V lost 3 bases, J lost 6 bases, and 12 bases lay in between. Germline values: CDR1 MNHEY, CDR2 SMNVEV (reference sequence). CDR3 in DNA: TGTGCCAGCAGTTTTGGCGGGTCCCTCAATGAGCAGTTCTTC. This gives the protein CASSFGGSLNEQFF.

For the CDR3, the DNA is TGTGCCAGCAGCTCGGGACAGGGCTATGGCTACACCTTC. Amino acids: CASSSGQGYGYTF. The genes are TRBV7-9 and TRBJ1-2; 9 bases are shared with TRBD1. The CDR3 runs 13 residues. Germline V gives CDR1 SEHNR, CDR2 FQNEAQ (reference sequence). The V gene end was trimmed by 4 bases and the J gene end by 4 bases; junction bases not matched to a gene: 1.

The chain employs TRBV27 and TRBJ2-7, with a possible D match to TRBD2 (6 bases). Trimming removed 2 bases from V and 3 bases from J, with 14 bases in between. The CDR3 has 15 residues. The germline V gene has CDR1 MNHEY and CDR2 SMNVEV (reference sequence). CDR3 sequence reads: CASSLSASAFYEQYF. For the CDR3, the DNA is TGTGCCAGCAGTTTAAGCGCTAGCGCATTCTACGAGCAGTACTTC.

This clone was observed a few times. The rearrangement uses TRBV6-6 and TRBJ2-1; D uncertain. Germline V CDR1 and CDR2: MNHNY, SVGAGI (reference sequence). This CDR3 has 14 residues. V dropped 5 bases and J dropped 5 bases, with 13 bases sitting between them. The CDR3 is CASSHTGAHNEQFF. In nucleotides, the CDR3 is TGTGCCAGCAGTCACACCGGAGCCCACAATGAGCAGTTCTTC.

This clone was seen just once. The chain uses TRBV28 and TRBJ2-7; 8 bases are shared with TRBD2. Per germline, CDR1 MDHEN and CDR2 SYDVKM. The junction had 11 bases not matched to a gene; V was cut back by 4 bases and J by 0 bases. This CDR3 contains 17 residues. The chain's CDR3 is CASSSPPGGLSSYEQYF. CDR3 DNA sequence: TGTGCCAGCAGTTCGCCCCCGGGGGGGTTGAGCTCCTACGAGCAGTACTTC.

The chain recombines TRBV5-3 with TRBJ1-1, with D perhaps TRBD1 (5 bases). TRBV5-3 is an ORF, with its function uncertain. This CDR3 is 14 amino acids long. The germline V and J ends were trimmed by 7 bases and 2 bases, with 15 bases remaining between them. The CDR3 DNA is TGTGCCAGATACGCCACAGGCAGCAACACTGAAGCTTTCTTT. Its translation is CARYATGSNTEAFF.

CDR3 nucleotide sequence: TGTGCCAGCAGCGTAGTCCGGGGAGGGGAAGCTTTCTTT. Amino acids: CASSVVRGGEAFF. This sequence joins TRBV11-1 and TRBJ1-1, with D unclear. Looked up from germline, CDR1 is SGHAT and CDR2 is FQDESV (reference sequence). The CDR3 consists of 13 residues. V was shortened by 5 bases and J by 8 bases, with 15 bases between the two germline ends.

This chain joins TRBV18 and TRBJ2-3; TRBD1 matches 8 bases. Trimming removed 3 bases from V and 5 bases from J; junction bases left unmatched: 4. In germline, CDR1 is KGHSH, CDR2 LQKENI. The CDR3 covers 14 residues. For the CDR3, the DNA is TGTGCCAGCTCACCCCAGGGGGCGGGAGATACGCAGTATTTT. Amino acid sequence: CASSPQGAGDTQYF.

This chain connects TRBV18 to TRBJ2-7; D possibly corresponds to TRBD2 (5 bases). The CDR3 loop spans 14 amino acids. CDR1 is KGHSH and CDR2 is LQKENI in the germline V gene. The germline V and J ends were trimmed by 1 base and 2 bases, with 9 bases remaining between them. CDR3 loop: CASSPRTDPYEQYF. CDR3 nucleotides: TGTGCCAGCTCACCACGGACTGACCCCTACGAGCAGTACTTC.

This rearrangement joins TRBV2 to TRBJ1-1, with 10 nucleotides matching TRBD1. The V and J ends lost 5 bases and 7 bases, in that order; junction bases with no gene match: 7. This CDR3 is built from 14 residues. Per germline, CDR1 SNHLY and CDR2 FYNNEI. The DNA of the CDR3 is TGTGCCAGCAGTCGGGACAGGGGAATTGGTGAAGCTTTCTTT. Translated, it gives CASSRDRGIGEAFF.

The chain is built from TRBV5-1 and TRBJ1-1; 8 bases agree with TRBD1. This CDR3 has 15 residues. V was pared by 3 bases and J by 3 bases, with 7 bases of the junction left unmatched. Germline assignment: CDR1 SGHRS and CDR2 YFSETQ. The CDR3 reads CASSSLRQGYTEAFF. The CDR3 DNA reads TGCGCCAGCAGCTCCCTACGACAGGGGTACACTGAAGCTTTCTTT. The full variable domain, its missing parts supplied by reference TRBV5-1 and TRBJ1-1, is KAGVTQTPRYLIKTRGQQVTLSCSPISGHRSVSWYQQTPGQGLQFLFEYFSETQRNKGNFPGRFSGRQFSNSRSEMNVSTLELGDSALYLCASSSLRQGYTEAFFGQGTRLTVV.

V is TRBV6-5 and J is TRBJ2-2, with a tentative D call TRBD1 (5 bases). Germline V CDR1 and CDR2: MNHEY, SVGAGI. Trimming shortened V by 5 bases and J by 3 bases, and 13 bases separated the two germline ends. This CDR3 region has 15 residues. For the CDR3, the DNA is TGTGCCAGCAGTACCCGACAGAGATACACCGGGGAGCTGTTTTTT. It specifies CASSTRQRYTGELFF.